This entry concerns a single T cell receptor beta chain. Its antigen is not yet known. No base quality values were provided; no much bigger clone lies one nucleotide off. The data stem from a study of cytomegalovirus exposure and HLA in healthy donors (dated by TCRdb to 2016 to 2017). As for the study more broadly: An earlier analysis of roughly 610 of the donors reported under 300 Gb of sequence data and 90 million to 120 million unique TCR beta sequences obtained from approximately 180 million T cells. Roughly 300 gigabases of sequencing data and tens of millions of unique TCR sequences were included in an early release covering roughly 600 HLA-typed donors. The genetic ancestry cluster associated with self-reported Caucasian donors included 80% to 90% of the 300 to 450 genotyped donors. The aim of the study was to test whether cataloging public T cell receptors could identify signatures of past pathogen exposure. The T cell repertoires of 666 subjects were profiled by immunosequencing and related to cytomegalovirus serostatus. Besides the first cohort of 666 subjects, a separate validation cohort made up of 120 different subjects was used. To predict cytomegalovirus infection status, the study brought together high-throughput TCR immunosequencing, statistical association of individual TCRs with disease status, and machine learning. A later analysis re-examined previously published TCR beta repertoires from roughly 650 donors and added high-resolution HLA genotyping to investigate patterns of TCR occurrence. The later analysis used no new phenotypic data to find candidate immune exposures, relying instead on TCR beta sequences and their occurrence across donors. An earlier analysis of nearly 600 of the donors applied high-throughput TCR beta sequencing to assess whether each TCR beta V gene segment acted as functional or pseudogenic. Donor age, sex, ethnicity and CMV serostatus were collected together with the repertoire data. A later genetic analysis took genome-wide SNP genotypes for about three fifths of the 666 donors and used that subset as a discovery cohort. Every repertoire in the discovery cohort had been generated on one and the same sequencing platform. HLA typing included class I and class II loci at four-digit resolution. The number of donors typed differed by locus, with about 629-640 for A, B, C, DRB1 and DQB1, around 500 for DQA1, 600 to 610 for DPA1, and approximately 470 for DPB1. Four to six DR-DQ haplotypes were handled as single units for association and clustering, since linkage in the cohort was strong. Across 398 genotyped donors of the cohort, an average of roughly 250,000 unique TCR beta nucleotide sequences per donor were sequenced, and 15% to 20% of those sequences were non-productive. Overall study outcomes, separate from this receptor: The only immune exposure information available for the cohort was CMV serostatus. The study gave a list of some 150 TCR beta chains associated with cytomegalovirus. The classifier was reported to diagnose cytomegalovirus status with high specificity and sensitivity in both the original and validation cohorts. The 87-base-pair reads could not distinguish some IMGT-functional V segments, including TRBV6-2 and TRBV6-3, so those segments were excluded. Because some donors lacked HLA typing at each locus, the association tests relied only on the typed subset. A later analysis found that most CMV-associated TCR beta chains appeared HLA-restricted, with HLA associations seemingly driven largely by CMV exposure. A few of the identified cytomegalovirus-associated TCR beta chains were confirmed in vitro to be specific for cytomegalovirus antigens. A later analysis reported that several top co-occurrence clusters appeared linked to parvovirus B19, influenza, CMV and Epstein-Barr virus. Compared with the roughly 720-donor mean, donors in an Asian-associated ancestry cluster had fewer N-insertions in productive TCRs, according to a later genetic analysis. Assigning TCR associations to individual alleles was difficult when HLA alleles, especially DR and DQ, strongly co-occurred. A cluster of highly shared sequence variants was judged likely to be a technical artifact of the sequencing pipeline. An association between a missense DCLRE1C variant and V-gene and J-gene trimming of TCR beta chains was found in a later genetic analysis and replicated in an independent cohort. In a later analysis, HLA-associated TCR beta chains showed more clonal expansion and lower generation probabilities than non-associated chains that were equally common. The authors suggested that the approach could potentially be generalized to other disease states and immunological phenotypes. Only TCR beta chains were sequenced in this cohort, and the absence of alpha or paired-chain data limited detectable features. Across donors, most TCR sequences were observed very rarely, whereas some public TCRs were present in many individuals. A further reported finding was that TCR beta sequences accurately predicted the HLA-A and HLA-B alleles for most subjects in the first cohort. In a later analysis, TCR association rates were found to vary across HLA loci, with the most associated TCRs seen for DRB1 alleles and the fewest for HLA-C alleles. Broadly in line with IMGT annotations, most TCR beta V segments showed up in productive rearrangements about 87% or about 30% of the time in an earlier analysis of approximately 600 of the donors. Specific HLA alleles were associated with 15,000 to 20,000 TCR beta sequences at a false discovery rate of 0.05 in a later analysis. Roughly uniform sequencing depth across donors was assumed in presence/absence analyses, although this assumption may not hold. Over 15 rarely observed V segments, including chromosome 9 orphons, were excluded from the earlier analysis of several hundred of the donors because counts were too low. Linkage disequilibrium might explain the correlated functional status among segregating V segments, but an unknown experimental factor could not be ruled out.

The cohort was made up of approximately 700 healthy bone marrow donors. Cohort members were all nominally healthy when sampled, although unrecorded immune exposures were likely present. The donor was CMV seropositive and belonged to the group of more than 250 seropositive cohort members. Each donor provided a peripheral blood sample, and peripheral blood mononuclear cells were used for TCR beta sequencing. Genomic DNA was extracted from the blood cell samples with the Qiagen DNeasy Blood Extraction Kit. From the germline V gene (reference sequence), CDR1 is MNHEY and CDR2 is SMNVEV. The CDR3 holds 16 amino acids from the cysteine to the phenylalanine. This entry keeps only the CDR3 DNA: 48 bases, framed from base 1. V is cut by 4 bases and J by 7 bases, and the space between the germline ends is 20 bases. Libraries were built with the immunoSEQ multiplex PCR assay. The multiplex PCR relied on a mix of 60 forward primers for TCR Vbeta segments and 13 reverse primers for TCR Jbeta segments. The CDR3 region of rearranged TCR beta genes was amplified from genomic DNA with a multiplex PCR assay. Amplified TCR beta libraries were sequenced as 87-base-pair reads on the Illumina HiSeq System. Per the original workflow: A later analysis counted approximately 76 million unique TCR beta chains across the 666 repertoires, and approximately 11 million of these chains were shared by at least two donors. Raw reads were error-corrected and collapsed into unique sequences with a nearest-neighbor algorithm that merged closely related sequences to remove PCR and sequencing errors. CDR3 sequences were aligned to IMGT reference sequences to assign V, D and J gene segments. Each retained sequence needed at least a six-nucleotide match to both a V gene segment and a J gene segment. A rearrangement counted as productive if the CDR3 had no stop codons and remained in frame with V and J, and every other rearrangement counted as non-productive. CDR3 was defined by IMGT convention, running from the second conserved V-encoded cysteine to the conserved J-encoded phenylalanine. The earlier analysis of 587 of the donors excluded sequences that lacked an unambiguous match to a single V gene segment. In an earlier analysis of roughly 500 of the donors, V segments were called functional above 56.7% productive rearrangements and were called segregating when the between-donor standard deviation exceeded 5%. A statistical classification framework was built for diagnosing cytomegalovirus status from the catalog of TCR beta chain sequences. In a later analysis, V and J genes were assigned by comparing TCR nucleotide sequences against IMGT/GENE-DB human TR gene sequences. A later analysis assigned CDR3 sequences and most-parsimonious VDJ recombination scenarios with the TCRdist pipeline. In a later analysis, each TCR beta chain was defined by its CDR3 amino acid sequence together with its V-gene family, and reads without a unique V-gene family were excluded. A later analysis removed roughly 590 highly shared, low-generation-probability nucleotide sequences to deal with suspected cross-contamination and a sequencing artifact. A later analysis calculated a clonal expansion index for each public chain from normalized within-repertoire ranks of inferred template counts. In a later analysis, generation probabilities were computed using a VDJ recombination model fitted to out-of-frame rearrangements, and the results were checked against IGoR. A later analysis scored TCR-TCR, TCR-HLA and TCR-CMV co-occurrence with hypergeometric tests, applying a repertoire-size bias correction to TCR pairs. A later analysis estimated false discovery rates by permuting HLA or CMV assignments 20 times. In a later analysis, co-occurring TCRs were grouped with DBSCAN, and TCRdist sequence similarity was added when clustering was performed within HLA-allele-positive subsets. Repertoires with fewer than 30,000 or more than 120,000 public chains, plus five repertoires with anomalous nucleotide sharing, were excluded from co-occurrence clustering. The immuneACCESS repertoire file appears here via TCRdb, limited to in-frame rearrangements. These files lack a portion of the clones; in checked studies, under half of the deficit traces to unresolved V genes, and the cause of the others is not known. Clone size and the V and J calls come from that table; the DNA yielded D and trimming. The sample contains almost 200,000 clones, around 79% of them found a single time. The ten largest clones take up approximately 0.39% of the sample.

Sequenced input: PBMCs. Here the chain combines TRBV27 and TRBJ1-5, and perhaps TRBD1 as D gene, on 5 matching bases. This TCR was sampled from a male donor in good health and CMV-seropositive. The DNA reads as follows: TGTGCCAGCAGTTCACCTAGCGCGGGACGATTACAGCCCCAGCATTTT. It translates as CASSSPSAGRLQPQHF.